The TCR beta chain described here comes from a study of shared clonotypes between healthy human individuals. Positive CCR7 selection of CD45RO-negative cells yielded the naive CD8 cells, and terminally differentiated effector memory CD45RA+ cells were excluded. Assay execution took place at the deep level. Only in-frame clones appear in the TCRdb table, and some are missing; sequencing was by immunoSEQ multiplex PCR. Of approximately 740,000 clones listed, roughly 92% are singletons. Germline assignment: CDR1 MNHEY and CDR2 SMNVEV (reference sequence). This CDR3 spans 17 amino acids. V was shortened by 5 bases and J by 7 bases, with 24 bases between the two germline ends.

The sample taken for sequencing was naive CD8+ T cells sorted from blood. J is TRBJ2-1 and V is TRBV27; TRBD2 is a possible D gene (5 bases). This TCR was sampled from a young man in good health. DNA of the CDR3: TGTGCCAGCAGTCCCCCGACTTTCCGGGTGGACTGGAATGAGCAGTTCTTC. It is translated as CASSPPTFRVDWNEQFF.